This TCR beta chain was obtained from a study of CD8+ T cells in alopecia areata. Study summary: Tofacitinib administration to treated patients was oral, at 5 to 10 mg twice daily.

After isolation, RNA underwent reverse transcription to generate cDNA as the sequencing template. Using immunoSEQ multiplex PCR, the repertoire was profiled, and TCRdb retains in-frame clones only, with some absent. The repertoire has 150,000 to 200,000 clones, approximately 56% of them found once; the top ten carry 14% to 15%. T lymphocytes (CD4+ and CD8+) were sorted from PBMCs. V gave up 1 base and J gave up 3 bases, with 7 bases separating them. The CDR3 totals 13 residues. Germline CDR1 is LNHNV and CDR2 is YYDKDF (reference sequence). Study-wide findings and caveats: Greater clonality was observed in lesional scalp samples, especially alopecia totalis/universalis, versus normal scalp.

For this clone: The antigen is not known.

This chain links TRBV15 with TRBJ2-7; D is unclear. This receptor was taken from a human donor with alopecia areata. The sample consisted of CD4+ T cells sorted from blood, taken at week 0. CDR3 bases: TGTGCCACCAGCAGAGGTGGCTTCTACGAGCAGTACTTC. It yields the protein CATSRGGFYEQYF.